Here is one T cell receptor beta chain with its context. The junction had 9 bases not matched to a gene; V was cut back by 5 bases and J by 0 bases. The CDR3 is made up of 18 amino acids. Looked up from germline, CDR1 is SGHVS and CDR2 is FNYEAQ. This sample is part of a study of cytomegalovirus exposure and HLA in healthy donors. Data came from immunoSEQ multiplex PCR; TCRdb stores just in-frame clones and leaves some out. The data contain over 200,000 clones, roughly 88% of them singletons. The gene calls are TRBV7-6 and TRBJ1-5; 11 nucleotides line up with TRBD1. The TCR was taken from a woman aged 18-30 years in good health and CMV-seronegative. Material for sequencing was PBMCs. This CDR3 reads CASSAGTGGIHSNQPQHF. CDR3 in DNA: TGTGCCAGCAGCGCCGGGACAGGGGGTATACATAGCAATCAGCCCCAGCATTTT.